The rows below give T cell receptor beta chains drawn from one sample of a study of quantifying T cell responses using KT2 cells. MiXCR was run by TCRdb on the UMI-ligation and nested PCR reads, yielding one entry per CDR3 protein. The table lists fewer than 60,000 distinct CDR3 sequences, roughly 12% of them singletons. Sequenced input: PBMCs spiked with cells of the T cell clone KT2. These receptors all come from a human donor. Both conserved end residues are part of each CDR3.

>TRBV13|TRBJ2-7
CATLRGGTYEQYF
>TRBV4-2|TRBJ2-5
CASSQGGSGTETQYF
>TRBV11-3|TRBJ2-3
CASSLGSGNTDTQYF
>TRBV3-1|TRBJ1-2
CASSPRDRGGGYTF
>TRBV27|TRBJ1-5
CASSLGEGYRIRFYSNQPQHF
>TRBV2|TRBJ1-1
CASNLQGAGTEAFF
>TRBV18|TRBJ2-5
CASSPQTLIGLAGARSGQETQYF
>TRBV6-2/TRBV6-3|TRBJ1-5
CASSYSGGGQPQHF
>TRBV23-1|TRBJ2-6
CASSPPSGASGANVLTF
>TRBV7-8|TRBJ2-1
CASSLLGGSYNEQFF
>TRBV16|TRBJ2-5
CASSDRLAGETQYF
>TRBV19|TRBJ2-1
CASSLYGEVTYNEQFF
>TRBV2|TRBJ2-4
CASSEQGNIQYF
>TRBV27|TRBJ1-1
CASSSGLRIAEAFF
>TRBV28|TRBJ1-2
CASGQTGYGYTF
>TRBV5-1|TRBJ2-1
CASSLWDEQFF
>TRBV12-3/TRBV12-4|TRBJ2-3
CASRNWDFPSGTDTQYF
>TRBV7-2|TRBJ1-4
CASSLRATNEKLFF
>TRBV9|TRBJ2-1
CASSVAAGSSYNEQFF
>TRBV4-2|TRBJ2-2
CASSVNAGKAGELFF
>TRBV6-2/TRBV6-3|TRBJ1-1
CASRSPPERTEAFF
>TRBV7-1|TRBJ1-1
CASSSQQGRTEAFF
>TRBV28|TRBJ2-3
CASSLRPSSTDTQYF
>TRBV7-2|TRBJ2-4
CASSLRGGLAEKNIQYF
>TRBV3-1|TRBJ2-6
CASISAGANVLTF
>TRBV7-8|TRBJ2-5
CASSPRVLDRGQETQYF
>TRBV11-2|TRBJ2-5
CASSLDTLEWGSQETQYF
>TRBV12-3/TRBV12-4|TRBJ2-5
CASSLPPRTSGGDQETQYF
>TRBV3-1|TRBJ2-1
CASSQGGAPRQFF
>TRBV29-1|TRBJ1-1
CSVRTPDRDNEAFF
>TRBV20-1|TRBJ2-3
CSAGTAATDTQYF
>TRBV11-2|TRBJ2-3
CASSLRGAGEDTQYF
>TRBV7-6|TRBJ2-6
CASSSDNSGANVLTF
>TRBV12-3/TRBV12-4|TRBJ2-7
CASSLDRVYEQYF
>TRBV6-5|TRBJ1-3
CASSRGTYSGNTIYF
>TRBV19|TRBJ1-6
CASSFPDSPLHF
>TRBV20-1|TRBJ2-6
CSARRDRWDVLTF
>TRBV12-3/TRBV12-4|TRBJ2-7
CASSNNIDEQYF
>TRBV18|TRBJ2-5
CASSSQLAGGRETQYF
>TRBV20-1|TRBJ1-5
CSAGGQGRDQPQHF
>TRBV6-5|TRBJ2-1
CASSRLAGAANEQFF
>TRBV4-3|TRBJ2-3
CASSQDPLAGATDTQYF
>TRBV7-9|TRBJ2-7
CASSFSPSGRVWYEQYF
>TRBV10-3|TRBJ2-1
CAISEAAAVNNEQFF
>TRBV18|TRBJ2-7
CASSRPPHVYEQYF
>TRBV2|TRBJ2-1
CASSVETAYNEQFF
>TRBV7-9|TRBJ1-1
CAIGQGGSEAFF
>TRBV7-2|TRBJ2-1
CASSLALGTNEQFF
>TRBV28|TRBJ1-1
CASSLTAPLNTEAFF
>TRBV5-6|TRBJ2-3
CASSSKSGSSTDTQYF
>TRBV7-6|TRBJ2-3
CASSLDGMRGEDTQYF
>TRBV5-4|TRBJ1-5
CASSPDPSQPQHF
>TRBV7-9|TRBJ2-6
CASSGGQPISGANVLTF
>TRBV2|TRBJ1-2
CASSEQGMTGKYGYTF
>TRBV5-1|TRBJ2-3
CASSLGTSDTQYF
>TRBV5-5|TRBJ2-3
CASSLVLAGGSTDTQYF